This section outlines one T cell receptor (beta chain) sequence together with its context. Its antigen is as yet unknown. This CDR3 spans 16 amino acids. Germline V gene sequence: CDR1 MNHNY, CDR2 SVGAGI (reference sequence). Trimming took 2 bases from V and 9 from J, leaving 17 bases between them. This specimen comes from a study of cytomegalovirus exposure and HLA in healthy donors. Background on the study: In an early release, HLA-typed donors contributed tens of millions of unique TCR sequences. The study's findings and limits: For TCR beta chains, V- and J-gene trimming was later linked to a missense DCLRE1C variant. A later analysis revealed that TCR association rates differed between HLA loci, peaking at DRB1 and bottoming out at HLA-C.

Use of 60 Vbeta and 13 Jbeta primers characterized the PCR. TCRdb's copy holds only in-frame clones and misses some; the assay was immunoSEQ multiplex PCR. The sample consists of 210,000 or so clones, about 90% of them appearing once. Regarding donors, all were healthy bone marrow donors. The source material was PBMCs. The source of this sequence is a man younger than 45 in good health and CMV-seronegative. This rearrangement joins TRBV6-6 to TRBJ1-6, with TRBD1 as a possible D gene (6 bases). CDR3 bases: TGTGCCAGCAGTTACGCAGGGGTTAGTGGTGGTTCACCCCTCCACTTT. It is translated as CASSYAGVSGGSPLHF.